The 8 T cell receptor beta chains in this list originate from one sample, sequenced in a study of blood T cell repertoires in COVID-19. Using immunoSEQ multiplex PCR, the repertoire was profiled, and TCRdb retains in-frame clones only, with some absent. The table includes approximately 210,000 clones, around 84% detected once. Material: peripheral blood. Receptors were obtained from a woman older than 75 with COVID-19, enrolled during active disease.

This clone has just one count. The sample holds other DNA sequences that translate to the same CDR3. The rearrangement joins TRBV5-1 to TRBJ1-3; D ambiguous. Trimming removed 0 bases at V and 0 bases at J, with 7 bases between. Germline CDR1 reads SGHRS; CDR2 reads YFSETQ. The CDR3 runs 15 residues. CDR3 in amino acids: CASSLAGSSGNTIYF. CDR3 nucleotides: TGCGCCAGCAGCTTGGCGGGGAGCTCTGGAAACACCATATATTTT. Variable domain in full (rest from reference TRBV5-1 and TRBJ1-3): KAGVTQTPRYLIKTRGQQVTLSCSPISGHRSVSWYQQTPGQGLQFLFEYFSETQRNKGNFPGRFSGRQFSNSRSEMNVSTLELGDSALYLCASSLAGSSGNTIYFGEGSWLTVV.

The rearrangement links TRBV6-5 to TRBJ2-7; TRBD2 is a possible D gene (7 bases). The V gene's germline CDR1 is MNHEY and CDR2 SVGAGI. Between the trimmed V and J ends, which lost 2 bases and 2 bases, there was a span of 13 bases. The CDR3 loop spans 15 amino acids. The CDR3 DNA follows: TGTGCCAGCAGTTACGGAACGGGGGGCCCCTACGAGCAGTACTTC. Residues: CASSYGTGGPYEQYF.

J is TRBJ1-1 and V is TRBV28; possibly TRBD1 for D (6 bases). Per the germline V gene, CDR1 is MDHEN and CDR2 is SYDVKM. The CDR3 spans 14 residues. The ends were cut back, 6 bases at V and 3 bases at J, with 14 bases in the middle. Here the CDR3 reads CASRKGDSHTEAFF. The CDR3 DNA sequence: TGTGCCAGCAGGAAGGGGGATTCCCACACTGAAGCTTTCTTT.

J is TRBJ1-1 and V is TRBV19; D ambiguous. The ends were cut back, 3 bases at V and 4 bases at J, with 6 bases in the middle. The CDR3 totals 12 residues. CDR1 LNHDA and CDR2 SQIVND come from the germline V gene (reference sequence). The CDR3 DNA sequence: TGTGCCAGTAGTATGGGGAGCACTGAAGCTTTCTTT. Translated: CASSMGSTEAFF. Full variable domain (missing parts from reference TRBV19 and TRBJ1-1): DGGITQSPKYLFRKEGQNVTLSCEQNLNHDAMYWYRQDPGQGLRLIYYSQIVNDFQKGDIAEGYSVSREKKESFPLTVTSAQKNPTAFYLCASSMGSTEAFFGQGTRLTVV.

This clone was detected only once. V is TRBV11-3 and J is TRBJ2-1; TRBD2 agrees at 14 bases. Germline V gene lookup returns CDR1 SGHNT and CDR2 YENEEA. V shed 3 bases and J 1 base; nucleotides not matched to a gene: 8. The CDR3 extends over 19 amino acids. CDR3 region: CASSFSGTSGGSSYNEQFF. The DNA of the CDR3 is TGTGCCAGCAGCTTCTCTGGGACTAGCGGGGGTTCTTCCTACAATGAGCAGTTCTTC.

The gene calls are TRBV7-2 and TRBJ2-1; D possibly corresponds to TRBD2 (5 bases). The CDR3 has 9 residues. The germline V gene has CDR1 SGHTA and CDR2 FQGNSA. V was clipped by 11 bases and J by 8 bases, with 7 bases between them. The CDR3 protein is CAAGDEQFF. Here the CDR3 DNA reads TGTGCCGCCGGGGATGAGCAGTTCTTC.

This clone was counted once. This sequence joins TRBV28 and TRBJ1-2; unclear D gene. This CDR3 is 13 amino acids long. Trimming took off 11 bases at V and 8 bases at J, with 21 bases between the two ends. CDR1 and CDR2 from the germline V gene are MDHEN and SYDVKM. The CDR3 nucleotides are TGTGCCGCCGGTACAGTTGGTGTTGAGGGCTACACCTTC. Translating it yields CAAGTVGVEGYTF.

The chain joins TRBV6-5 to TRBJ2-5; weak D call: TRBD1 (6 bases). Trimming shortened V by 4 bases and J by 4 bases, and 19 bases separated the two germline ends. The germline gives CDR1 MNHEY, CDR2 SVGAGI. This CDR3 spans 16 amino acids. The CDR3 loop reads CASSSQSFTGRETQYF. The CDR3 DNA follows: TGTGCCAGCAGTTCACAGTCCTTTACAGGGCGAGAGACCCAGTACTTC.